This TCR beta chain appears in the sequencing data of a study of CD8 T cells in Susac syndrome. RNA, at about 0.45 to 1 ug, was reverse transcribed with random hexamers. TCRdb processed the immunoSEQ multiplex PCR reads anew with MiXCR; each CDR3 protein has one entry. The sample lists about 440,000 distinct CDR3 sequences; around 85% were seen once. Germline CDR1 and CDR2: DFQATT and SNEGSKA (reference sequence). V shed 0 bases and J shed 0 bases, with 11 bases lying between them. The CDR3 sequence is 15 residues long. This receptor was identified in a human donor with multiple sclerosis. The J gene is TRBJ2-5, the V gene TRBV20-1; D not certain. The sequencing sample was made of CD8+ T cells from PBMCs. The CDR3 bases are TGCAGTGCTAGAGACACCCTAACCTACCAAGAGACCCAGTACTTC. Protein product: CSARDTLTYQETQYF.